This T cell receptor (beta chain) was obtained from a study of OX40 agonist ivuxolimab in advanced cancers. This clone has only a few counts. V was shortened by 2 bases and J by 0 bases, with 9 bases between the two germline ends. The CDR3 is made up of 15 amino acids. The germline gives CDR1 MNHEY, CDR2 SMNVEV (reference sequence). TCRdb keeps only in-frame clones here, not all; method: immunoSEQ multiplex PCR. Found here are fewer than 50,000 clones, roughly 82% of them singletons; the top ten hold about 7.6%. If patients had autoimmune disease history or systemic immunosuppression, they were excluded.

The chain uses TRBV27 and TRBJ2-3, with D possibly called TRBD1 or TRBD2 (5 bases each). The sample was CD4+ or CD8+ T cells sorted from blood, taken in a trial of the OX40 agonist ivuxolimab. The receptor's source is an adult with an advanced solid tumor such as melanoma, head and neck, liver or kidney cancer. CDR3 sequence (DNA): TGTGCCAGCAGTTTAGGGGGAGAGAGCACAGATACGCAGTATTTT. Translating gives CASSLGGESTDTQYF.